Presented here are 28 T cell receptor beta chains from one specimen sequenced in a study of technical replicates of blood from a few donors. Sequencing used immunoSEQ multiplex PCR; TCRdb keeps in-frame clones, though not all of them. This sample has approximately 70,000 clones, with about 97% found just once. Source material: T cells isolated from PBMCs. Receptors were obtained from a human donor in good health.

The chain combines TRBV6-6 with TRBJ1-1; perhaps TRBD1 as D (6 bases). The V end was cut by 0 bases, the J end by 8 bases, with 7 bases between. This CDR3 is built from 12 residues. Germline V gene lookup returns CDR1 MNHNY and CDR2 SVGAGI (reference sequence). CDR3 amino acids: CASSYSGQEAFF. The CDR3 DNA reads as TGTGCCAGCAGTTACTCCGGACAGGAAGCTTTCTTT.

This clone has a single count. V gene TRBV13 combines with J gene TRBJ2-7, with unresolved D. Germline V CDR1 and CDR2: PRHDT, FYEKMQ (reference sequence). The V and J ends lost 5 bases and 2 bases respectively, with 13 bases between them. This CDR3 is built from 14 residues. The CDR3 region is CASSDQDSPYEQYF. CDR3 sequence (DNA): TGTGCCAGCAGCGACCAGGATTCCCCCTACGAGCAGTACTTC.

This rearrangement joins TRBV28 to TRBJ2-7; TRBD1 aligns across 8 bases. Germline CDR1 and CDR2: MDHEN and SYDVKM. V shed 7 bases, J shed 5 bases, and the junction held 10 bases outside the gene matches. The CDR3 sequence is 14 residues long. The CDR3 protein is CASNIHQGAHEQYF. CDR3 bases: TGTGCCAGCAATATACACCAGGGGGCCCACGAGCAGTACTTC.

V usage is TRBV9 and J usage is TRBJ2-2; TRBD2 aligns across 8 bases. CDR1 SGDLS and CDR2 YYNGEE come from the germline V gene. Unmatched junction bases numbered 5, after V lost 1 base and J lost 6 bases. This CDR3 comprises 15 residues. The CDR3 sequence: CASSVHLAGPGELFF. The CDR3 DNA reads TGTGCCAGCAGCGTACACCTAGCGGGTCCCGGGGAGCTGTTTTTT.

This clone appeared once. The rearrangement uses TRBV5-1 and TRBJ2-5; 7 nucleotides match TRBD2. CDR1 and CDR2 from the germline V gene are SGHRS and YFSETQ. The CDR3 is 15 amino acids. Unmatched junction bases numbered 11, after V lost 4 bases and J lost 5 bases. The DNA of the CDR3 is TGCGCCAGCAGCCCCGGGGGAGGGCCACGGGAGACCCAGTACTTC. Translating gives CASSPGGGPRETQYF.

The CDR3 DNA reads TGTGCCAGCAGCTTAATCGCGGGGACCTACAATGAGCAGTTCTTC. As protein: CASSLIAGTYNEQFF. The chain links TRBV7-3 to TRBJ2-1, with D perhaps matching TRBD2 (6 bases). The CDR3 contains 15 residues. Trimming removed 1 base at V and 2 bases at J, with 9 bases between. CDR1 is SGHTA and CDR2 is FQGTGA in the germline V gene.

CDR3 region: CASRSEGGLSNQPQHF. Written as DNA, the CDR3 is TGTGCCAGCAGATCAGAAGGGGGCTTAAGTAATCAGCCCCAGCATTTT. This rearrangement joins TRBV6-4 to TRBJ1-5; TRBD1 aligns across 7 bases. The germline gives CDR1 MRHNA, CDR2 SNTAGT. J gave up 4 bases and V 6 bases, and 12 bases lay outside the gene matches. The CDR3 runs to 16 residues.

This rearrangement joins TRBV27 to TRBJ1-4; unclear D gene. Trimming shortened V by 3 bases and J by 6 bases, and 11 bases separated the two germline ends. The germline V gene has CDR1 MNHEY and CDR2 SMNVEV (reference sequence). The CDR3 totals 14 residues. CDR3 nucleotide sequence: TGTGCCAGCAGTTTTGGATTTCAGGATGAAAAACTGTTTTTT. Protein: CASSFGFQDEKLFF.

The chain employs TRBV5-4 and TRBJ2-3; TRBD2 matches at 8 bases. CDR1 and CDR2 from the germline V gene are SGHNT and YYREEE (reference sequence). V dropped 0 bases and J dropped 6; count of bases not matched to a gene: 9. The CDR3 totals 16 residues. In DNA, the CDR3 is TGTGCCAGCAGCTTGGGGTCCGGGAGGGCCAGGGATACGCAGTATTTT. This translates into CASSLGSGRARDTQYF.

The rearrangement uses TRBV25-1 and TRBJ2-7; the match to TRBD2 covers 13 bases. The CDR3 has 15 amino acids. Germline assignment: CDR1 MGHDK and CDR2 SYGVNS. Germline trimming cut 4 bases from V and 5 bases from J; bases unmatched to any gene: 5. CDR3 sequence (DNA): TGTGCCAGCAGTGGACTAGCGGGAGGACCCCACGAGCAGTACTTC. Translated, it gives CASSGLAGGPHEQYF.

The genes are TRBV2 and TRBJ1-3; no firm D call. Trimming took 8 bases from V and 0 from J, leaving 11 bases between them. The CDR3 has 14 residues. CDR1 SNHLY and CDR2 FYNNEI come from the germline V gene. The CDR3: CASLQANSGNTIYF. The CDR3, as DNA: TGTGCCAGCCTCCAGGCGAACTCTGGAAACACCATATATTTT.

This rearrangement joins TRBV9 to TRBJ1-4; 8 positions match TRBD1. V shed 4 bases and J 0 bases; nucleotides not matched to a gene: 11. The germline CDR1 and CDR2 sequences are SGDLS and YYNGEE. CDR3 length equals 18 residues. The CDR3 sequence is CASSPLQGGGATNEKLFF. CDR3 DNA: TGTGCCAGCAGCCCCTTACAGGGGGGAGGGGCAACTAATGAAAAACTGTTTTTT.

The rearrangement uses TRBV29-1 and TRBJ1-5, with 8 nucleotides matching TRBD1. Germline V gives CDR1 SQVTM, CDR2 ANQGSEA. The CDR3 consists of 12 residues. V was pared by 7 bases and J by 7 bases, with 6 bases of the junction left unmatched. The CDR3 loop reads CSDDRGRQPQHF. The CDR3 nucleotides read TGCAGCGACGACAGGGGAAGGCAGCCCCAGCATTTT.

The chain couples TRBV6-6 to TRBJ2-7, with 11 nucleotides matching TRBD1. The CDR3 has 15 residues. V trimming: 4 bases; J trimming: 1 base; junction bases outside the gene matches: 3. CDR1 is MNHNY and CDR2 is SVGAGI in the germline V gene (reference sequence). CDR3 sequence reads: CASSFRDRGSYEQYF. The CDR3 DNA reads TGTGCCAGCAGTTTCCGGGACAGGGGGTCCTACGAGCAGTACTTC.

V and J are TRBV18 and TRBJ2-1; D may be TRBD1 (6 bases). The germline V and J ends were trimmed by 4 bases and 9 bases, with 16 bases remaining between them. Germline lookup yields CDR1 KGHSH and CDR2 LQKENI. The CDR3 consists of 14 residues. CDR3 nucleotide sequence: TGTGCCAGCTCACAACAAACCATAGGGGGTGAGCAGTTCTTC. Its translation: CASSQQTIGGEQFF.

The chain couples TRBV10-3 to TRBJ1-2; no clear D. Germline-derived CDR1 and CDR2 are ENHRY and SYGVKD. This CDR3 has 13 residues. The V end lost 2 bases, the J end lost 4 bases, and 8 bases lay between the germline ends. CDR3 amino acids: CAISEPQFYGYTF. CDR3 nucleotide sequence: TGTGCCATCAGTGAGCCACAGTTCTATGGCTACACCTTC.

The chain recombines TRBV19 with TRBJ1-5; TRBD1 matches at 7 bases. V lost 2 bases to trimming and J lost 7 bases; unmatched junction nucleotides: 8. The CDR3 runs to 15 residues. CDR1 and CDR2 (germline): LNHDA, SQIVND (reference sequence). CDR3 region: CASSIQVTGKQPQHF. In DNA, the CDR3 is TGTGCCAGTAGTATACAAGTGACAGGGAAGCAGCCCCAGCATTTT.

The chain is built from TRBV7-8 and TRBJ1-2, with 8 bases that match TRBD1. V shed 5 bases, J shed 2 bases, and the junction held 4 bases outside the gene matches. The CDR3 has 14 residues. Germline V gene sequence: CDR1 SGHVS, CDR2 FQNEAQ. CDR3 DNA sequence: TGTGCCAGCAGCCTGGGACAGGACAACTATGGCTACACCTTC. Translation gives CASSLGQDNYGYTF.

V is TRBV7-9 and J is TRBJ2-2, with D perhaps TRBD2 (5 bases). The V and J ends lost 6 bases and 8 bases respectively, with 7 bases between them. Germline values: CDR1 SEHNR, CDR2 FQNEAQ (reference sequence). This CDR3 has 11 residues. The CDR3 region has the DNA TGTGCCAGCAGGCCGGGGGGGGAGCTGTTTTTT. Encoded protein: CASRPGGELFF. The complete variable domain, with remaining parts taken from reference TRBV7-9 and TRBJ2-2, reads DTGVSQNPRHKITKRGQNVTFRCDPISEHNRLYWYRQTLGQGPEFLTYFQNEAQLEKSRLLSDRFSAERPKGSFSTLEIQRTEQGDSAMYLCASRPGGELFFGEGSRLTVL.

This clone was detected once. This sequence joins TRBV25-1 and TRBJ1-1; D not certain. V gave up 4 bases and J gave up 0 bases, with 3 bases separating them. The CDR3 has 12 residues. Germline values: CDR1 MGHDK, CDR2 SYGVNS. The CDR3 reads CASSAMNTEAFF. The CDR3 coding sequence is TGTGCCAGCAGTGCCATGAACACTGAAGCTTTCTTT.

The chain couples TRBV7-2 to TRBJ1-5; 7 bases agree with TRBD1. V dropped 3 bases and J dropped 4; count of bases not matched to a gene: 9. The CDR3 is made up of 16 amino acids. CDR1 is SGHTA, CDR2 FQGNSA, per germline. The CDR3 DNA sequence: TGTGCCAGCAGCTTGCACGGGACAGACAAAAATCAGCCCCAGCATTTT. Protein product: CASSLHGTDKNQPQHF.

The chain recombines TRBV30 with TRBJ2-1; D gene uncertain. This CDR3 comprises 12 residues. Germline V gene lookup returns CDR1 GTSNPN and CDR2 SVGIG (reference sequence). With 0 bases removed from V and 6 bases from J, the gap between germline ends came to 6 bases. The CDR3 reads CAWSVHSNEQFF. In DNA, the CDR3 is TGTGCCTGGAGTGTACATTCCAATGAGCAGTTCTTC.

The table lists this clone with a count of one. The V and J genes are TRBV9 and TRBJ2-5; 10 nucleotides line up with TRBD2. Germline lookup yields CDR1 SGDLS and CDR2 YYNGEE. Trimming took 4 bases from V and 3 from J; bases not matched to a gene: 6. CDR3 size: 15 residues. CDR3 residues: CASSPTGLAKETQYF. The CDR3 region has the DNA TGTGCCAGCAGCCCCACGGGACTAGCGAAAGAGACCCAGTACTTC.

In its sample, this clone was seen once. The chain links TRBV18 to TRBJ2-1, with D possibly matching TRBD2 (6 bases). The CDR3 sequence is 13 residues long. The V end was cut by 6 bases, the J end by 5 bases, with 11 bases between. Looked up from germline, CDR1 is KGHSH and CDR2 is LQKENI. CDR3 sequence: CASSSGGDNEQFF. CDR3 sequence (DNA): TGTGCCAGCTCGTCCGGGGGAGACAATGAGCAGTTCTTC.

This clone has a single count. The chain employs TRBV7-9 and TRBJ1-5; D may be TRBD1 (5 bases). The CDR3 contains 16 residues. The V end lost 1 base, the J end lost 4 bases, and 14 bases lay between the germline ends. Germline CDR1 and CDR2: SEHNR and FQNEAQ (reference sequence). This CDR3 is CASSLDGRAPNQPQHF. CDR3 in DNA: TGTGCCAGCAGCTTAGATGGCAGGGCCCCGAATCAGCCCCAGCATTTT.

V and J are TRBV28 and TRBJ2-3, with TRBD2 identical over 11 bases. The germline CDR1 and CDR2 sequences are MDHEN and SYDVKM. The CDR3 runs 16 residues. The trim removed 4 bases at V and 4 bases at J, leaving 7 bases unmatched. The CDR3 sequence is CASSSLAGGGSDTQYF. As DNA, the CDR3 is TGTGCCAGCAGTTCGCTAGCGGGAGGTGGATCAGATACGCAGTATTTT.

V usage is TRBV11-3 and J usage is TRBJ1-1, with D tentatively TRBD1 (5 bases). Trimming took 1 base from V and 6 from J, leaving 12 bases between them. Looked up from germline, CDR1 is SGHNT and CDR2 is YENEEA. The CDR3 totals 14 residues. As DNA, the CDR3 is TGTGCCAGCAGCTTAGGCCTCCGGGGGGCTGAAGCTTTCTTT. Translating it yields CASSLGLRGAEAFF.

The chain links TRBV4-2 to TRBJ2-2; 10 positions match TRBD2. This CDR3 region has 19 residues. CDR1 is LGHNA, CDR2 YNFKEQ, per germline. Trimming cost V 0 bases and J 7 bases; bases outside gene matches: 14. The CDR3 loop reads CASSQDGLGLAGVNGELFF. The CDR3 DNA sequence: TGTGCCAGCAGCCAAGATGGTTTGGGTCTAGCGGGAGTTAACGGGGAGCTGTTTTTT.